The following is a TCR beta chain sequence with its context. The record originates from a study of blood T cell repertoires in COVID-19. Overall study context: Sites across the United States, Italy and Spain contributed samples from acute and convalescent COVID-19. From T cells, B-cell-depleted T cells, or PBMCs came the material, which was cDNA or gDNA.

The CDR3 loop spans 14 amino acids. Germline values: CDR1 MNHEY, CDR2 SMNVEV (reference sequence). The V gene end was trimmed by 3 bases and the J gene end by 4 bases; junction bases not matched to a gene: 3. In the original processing: Estimation of nucleated cell counts was performed using reference gene primer amplification. Data came from immunoSEQ multiplex PCR; TCRdb stores just in-frame clones and leaves some out. For V, J and clone size, that table is used; D and trimming come from the DNA. Of 150,000 or so clones listed, about 89% are singletons. The sample comprised peripheral blood. The V gene is TRBV27, the J gene TRBJ1-2; 9 bases are shared with TRBD1. The receptor was isolated from an elderly man with acute or convalescent COVID-19. Written as DNA, the CDR3 is TGTGCCAGCAGTTTGGGACAGGGAGTCTATGGCTACACCTTC. This translates into CASSLGQGVYGYTF.